This T cell receptor (beta chain) emerged from a study of cytotoxic CD8 clonotypes in ibrutinib-treated CLL. Overall study findings and caveats: Collection times varied between progressing and sustained-remission patients. The study found clonality rose at ibrutinib response, then fell toward baseline at progression. At the start, clonality exceeded age-matched healthy donors and followed circulating CD8+ T-cell counts.

Genomic DNA for TCR beta libraries, 2 to 2.5 micrograms, came from cryopreserved PBMCs. Clones were read by immunoSEQ multiplex PCR, and TCRdb kept only the in-frame ones, dropping some. The repertoire holds around 160,000 clones, with roughly 90% as singletons. This clone was picked up a small number of times. What it binds is not known. This sequence originates from a human donor with chronic lymphocytic leukemia. The sample was PBMCs, taken at disease progression, from a patient treated with ibrutinib.

The CDR3 loop is CASRFRGFGGSYEQYF. The CDR3 DNA is TGTGCCAGCAGATTCAGGGGTTTTGGAGGCTCCTACGAGCAGTACTTC. This chain connects TRBV27 to TRBJ2-7; a possible D gene is TRBD1 (6 bases). The CDR3 contains 16 residues. Trimming removed 6 bases at V and 0 bases at J, with 18 bases between. CDR1 and CDR2 from the germline V gene are MNHEY and SMNVEV (reference sequence).